Following are 27 T cell receptor beta chains from one sample sequenced in a study of human T cells and chemical hapten exposure (dated by TCRdb to the early 2020s). Library construction relied on RACE. Data came from a NextSeq 500. TCRdb's own reprocessing of the public reads used fastp at Q25 and MiXCR and kept productive beta chains. Entries that share a CDR3 protein sequence are merged under the most common genes and DNA. This sample gives 45,000 to 60,000 distinct CDR3 sequences in total; around 12% of them show up just once. Roughly 2.4% of the sample is held by the ten biggest clonotypes. The time point label on this specimen signifies: patch test 3, about 24 weeks after DPC sensitization. The treatment or condition tag for this specimen amounts to: therapeutic diphenylcyclopropenone sensitization with weekly scalp DPC. The sequenced sample was whole blood, obtained in connection with sensitization to the hapten diphenylcyclopropenone (DPC). The receptors derive from a man aged 25 to 40 with alopecia areata. Some clones in this sample may be carry-over from other donors' samples.

This clonotype was observed a few times. The chain joins TRBV27 to TRBJ1-1, with unresolved D. The V end was cut by 6 bases, the J end by 11 bases, with 13 bases between. From germline, CDR1 is MNHEY and CDR2 SMNVEV (reference sequence). The CDR3 spans 11 residues. The DNA of the CDR3 is TGTGCCAGCAGGGACCGACTGGGGGCTTTCTTT. This gives the protein CASRDRLGAFF.

This clonotype has only a few counts. The V call is TRBV28, the J call TRBJ2-3, with D possibly matching TRBD2 (5 bases). Per germline, CDR1 MDHEN and CDR2 SYDVKM. Trimming took 10 bases from V and 10 from J, leaving 12 bases between them. The CDR3 covers 10 residues. The CDR3 protein is CAIGLLPQYF. In nucleotides, the CDR3 is TGTGCCATCGGACTGCTCCCGCAGTATTTT.

The sample holds a few counts of this clonotype. The rearrangement joins TRBV5-1 to TRBJ2-1; the D gene is possibly TRBD1 (6 bases). The CDR3 sequence is 15 residues long. Per the germline V gene, CDR1 is SGHRS and CDR2 is YFSETQ. V shed 0 bases and J shed 9 bases, with 16 bases lying between them. As DNA, the CDR3 is TGCGCCAGCAGCTTGGCGGCAGGGGAAAGGGCTGAGCAGTTCTTC. Amino acids: CASSLAAGERAEQFF.

In this sample, this clonotype turned up many times. The chain combines TRBV19 with TRBJ2-3; 10 bases are a match to TRBD1. The V gene end was trimmed by 6 bases and the J gene end by 2 bases; junction bases not matched to a gene: 5. The CDR3 consists of 15 residues. Germline assignment: CDR1 LNHDA and CDR2 SQIVND (reference sequence). CDR3 bases: TGTGCCAGTAGGTTGGACAGGGGGACCACAGATACGCAGTATTTT. Translating it yields CASRLDRGTTDTQYF.

The chain recombines TRBV29-1 with TRBJ2-7; TRBD1 is a possible D gene (6 bases). This CDR3 spans 12 amino acids. The V gene lost 3 bases and the J gene lost 6 bases, with 12 bases spanning the gap. Germline V lookup: CDR1 SQVTM, CDR2 ANQGSEA. The CDR3 DNA follows: TGCAGCGTTGAGGTGGGGGCCGGCGAGCAGTACTTC. Protein: CSVEVGAGEQYF.

This clonotype appeared a few times. The gene calls are TRBV20-1 and TRBJ1-6, with D possibly TRBD1 on 5 matching bases. V gave up 5 bases and J gave up 1 base, with 12 bases separating them. The CDR3 is 15 residues long. Germline loops: CDR1 DFQATT, CDR2 SNEGSKA (reference sequence). The CDR3 is CSAGREGSYNSPLHF. Here the CDR3 DNA reads TGCAGTGCTGGCAGGGAAGGATCCTATAATTCACCCCTCCACTTT.

V is TRBV3-1 and J is TRBJ2-7; TRBD2 is a possible D gene (5 bases). The CDR3 is 14 amino acids. V was trimmed by 0 bases and J by 1 base, leaving 7 bases between them. Per the germline V gene, CDR1 is LGHDT and CDR2 is YNNKEL (reference sequence). The CDR3 sequence is CASSQDTRSYEQYF. The DNA of the CDR3 is TGTGCCAGCAGCCAAGATACTAGGTCCTACGAGCAGTACTTC.

This chain uses TRBV6-5 with TRBJ2-7; 7 bases map to TRBD1. The junction had 9 bases not matched to a gene; V was cut back by 5 bases and J by 5 bases. The CDR3 contains 14 residues. Germline V lookup: CDR1 MNHEY, CDR2 SVGAGI. CDR3 sequence: CASSPATGSHEQYF. CDR3 coding DNA: TGTGCCAGCAGTCCGGCGACAGGGTCCCACGAGCAGTACTTC.

Ten or more counts support this clonotype. The chain joins TRBV3-1 to TRBJ2-7; no definite D call. The germline V gene has CDR1 LGHDT and CDR2 YNNKEL (reference sequence). Trimming stripped 1 base from V and 1 base from J, with 14 bases between. The CDR3 totals 16 residues. The CDR3, as DNA: TGTGCCAGCAGCCAAGGGCCCGGCGGAAGTTCCTACGAGCAGTACTTC. Protein: CASSQGPGGSSYEQYF.

This clonotype has at least ten counts. The chain couples TRBV5-4 to TRBJ2-5; no reliable D call. Trimming took off 0 bases at V and 3 bases at J, with 6 bases between the two ends. This CDR3 has 13 residues. Germline V gives CDR1 SGHNT, CDR2 YYREEE (reference sequence). This CDR3 is CASSLGAKETQYF. CDR3 bases: TGTGCCAGCAGCTTGGGGGCGAAAGAGACCCAGTACTTC.

This clonotype appeared a few times. V usage is TRBV12-3 or TRBV12-4 and J usage is TRBJ1-6; D unresolved. The CDR3 extends over 12 amino acids. Trimming left V 3 bases short and J 12 bases short, with 9 bases between. CDR3 coding DNA: TGTGCCAGCAGTTTTCTTGTAGGACCCCTCCACTTT. As protein: CASSFLVGPLHF.

The rearrangement uses TRBV10-3 and TRBJ2-3; 8 positions agree with TRBD1. V gave up 6 bases and J gave up 4 bases; unmatched junction bases: 6. CDR1 is ENHRY, CDR2 SYGVKD, per germline. The CDR3 length is 14 residues. The CDR3 coding sequence is TGTGCCATCAGGACGACAGGGGCTCCAGATACGCAGTATTTT. Its protein product is CAIRTTGAPDTQYF.

This clonotype occurred a few times. The CDR3 sequence is CASSVGEGGMIYEQYF. In DNA form, the CDR3 reads TGTGCCAGCAGCGTAGGTGAAGGGGGAATGATCTACGAGCAGTACTTC. The chain joins TRBV9 to TRBJ2-7, with TRBD1 as a possible D gene (6 bases). This CDR3 has 16 amino acids. V lost 0 bases and J 3 bases, leaving 16 bases between the germline ends. Germline V gives CDR1 SGDLS, CDR2 YYNGEE.

This clonotype has a count of ten or more. The chain carries TRBV2 and TRBJ2-1; 8 bases are a match to TRBD1. This CDR3 comprises 15 residues. With V trimmed by 7 bases and J by 6 bases, 11 bases remained unmatched. Germline assignment: CDR1 SNHLY and CDR2 FYNNEI. The CDR3 DNA reads TGTGCCAGCAACGCGGACAGGGAAATTGTCAATGAGCAGTTCTTC. Amino acids: CASNADREIVNEQFF.

The chain is built from TRBV6-1 and TRBJ1-5; no clear D. Germline lookup yields CDR1 MNHNS and CDR2 SASEGT. The germline V and J ends were trimmed by 5 bases and 4 bases, with 15 bases remaining between them. The CDR3 is 15 residues long. CDR3 bases: TGTGCCAGCAGTCCCGCTGAGCTAAGTAATCAGCCCCAGCATTTT. Amino acid sequence: CASSPAELSNQPQHF.

In this sample, this clonotype turned up a few times. The chain is built from TRBV6-1 and TRBJ2-5, with 7 bases matching TRBD2. The CDR3 consists of 14 residues. The V and J ends lost 3 bases and 3 bases, in that order; junction bases with no gene match: 4. Germline CDR1 is MNHNS and CDR2 is SASEGT. The CDR3: CASSDLAGEETQYF. The CDR3 DNA follows: TGTGCCAGCAGTGATTTGGCGGGAGAAGAGACCCAGTACTTC.

This clonotype was detected ten times or more. The chain has TRBV5-6 and TRBJ1-6; D remains unclear. This CDR3 contains 18 residues. The V end lost 4 bases, the J end lost 8 bases, and 25 bases lay between the germline ends. Germline-derived CDR1 and CDR2 are SGHDT and YYEEEE. The DNA of the CDR3 is TGTGCCAGCAGCCCCGGGCCAGGAAAAATTTTGGCTTATTCACCCCTCCACTTT. Translating gives CASSPGPGKILAYSPLHF.

In its sample, this clonotype was seen many times. The chain joins TRBV29-1 to TRBJ2-7, with a tentative D call TRBD2 (6 bases). Trimming cost V 7 bases and J 0 bases, with 13 bases left between them. Germline CDR1 and CDR2: SQVTM and ANQGSEA. CDR3 size: 13 residues. The CDR3 DNA reads TGCAGCGGCGGGGACGGGAGCTCCTACGAGCAGTACTTC. It specifies CSGGDGSSYEQYF.

In regard to this clonotype: One end of the junction is discordant with germline, which a read error may explain. This chain uses TRBV9 with TRBJ2-3; D gene uncertain. The germline V gene encodes CDR1 SGDLS and CDR2 YYNGEE. There are 14 residues in the CDR3. CDR3: CASSVARVLDTQYF. CDR3 DNA sequence: TGCGCCAGCAGCGTAGCTCGCGTCCTGGATACGCAGTATTTT. The variable domain in full, completed from reference TRBV9 and TRBJ2-3, reads DSGVTQTPKHLITATGQRVTLRCSPRSGDLSVYWYQQSLDQGLQFLIQYYNGEERAKGNILERFSAQQFPDLHSELNLSSLELGDSALYFCASSVARVLDTQYFGPGTRLTVL.

The genes are TRBV28 and TRBJ1-2; a weak D match, TRBD1 (5 bases). This CDR3 is built from 18 residues. V was pared by 2 bases and J by 1 base, with 20 bases between. Germline CDR1 is MDHEN and CDR2 is SYDVKM. The CDR3 region is CASSLGGYWGEDNYGYTF. Written as DNA, the CDR3 is TGTGCCAGCAGTTTAGGAGGTTATTGGGGGGAAGATAACTATGGCTACACCTTC.

This chain joins TRBV5-1 and TRBJ1-1, with 7 positions matching TRBD1. The J segment lost 1 base and the V segment lost 2 bases, leaving 2 bases of the junction unmatched. Germline lookup yields CDR1 SGHRS and CDR2 YFSETQ. This CDR3 is 14 amino acids long. CDR3 in amino acids: CASSFPGGNTEAFF. The CDR3 region has the DNA TGCGCCAGCAGCTTCCCAGGGGGGAACACTGAAGCTTTCTTT.

This clonotype was seen a few times. The chain joins TRBV5-1 to TRBJ1-4; possible D gene TRBD1, 6 bases. The germline V gene encodes CDR1 SGHRS and CDR2 YFSETQ. This CDR3 has 14 residues. V lost 4 bases and J lost 4, with 11 bases in between. For the CDR3, the DNA is TGCGCCAGCAGCACGGACAGTTATAATGAAAAACTGTTTTTT. Amino acid sequence: CASSTDSYNEKLFF.

This clonotype was observed a handful of times. CDR3 amino acids: CASITQGANTEAFF. CDR3 DNA: TGTGCCAGCATTACCCAGGGGGCTAACACTGAAGCTTTCTTT. The rearrangement uses TRBV28 and TRBJ1-1; 8 bases match TRBD1. V shed 7 bases and J 2 bases; nucleotides not matched to a gene: 6. The V gene's germline CDR1 is MDHEN and CDR2 SYDVKM. The CDR3 contains 14 residues.

This clonotype was picked up a small number of times. The V call is TRBV20-1, the J call TRBJ2-1; 7 bases agree with TRBD1. Germline V gene lookup returns CDR1 DFQATT and CDR2 SNEGSKA (reference sequence). The CDR3 is made up of 17 amino acids. The J segment lost 0 bases and the V segment lost 2 bases, leaving 10 bases of the junction unmatched. The CDR3 protein is CSARRDSFGHSYNEQFF. The CDR3 DNA is TGCAGTGCTAGACGGGACAGCTTCGGCCACTCCTACAATGAGCAGTTCTTC.

Concerning this clonotype: This may stem from a read error, because a much larger clone lies one nucleotide away. The chain has TRBV4-3 and TRBJ2-1; unclear D gene. There are 15 residues in the CDR3. The V gene's germline CDR1 is LGHNA and CDR2 YSLEER. The V and J ends lost 1 base and 2 bases respectively, with 9 bases between them. In DNA form, the CDR3 reads TGCGCCAGCAGCCAAGGGGCCCGCCCCTACAATGAGCAGTTCTTC. Translation gives CASSQGARPYNEQFF.

In this sample, this clonotype turned up many times. This chain uses TRBV20-1 with TRBJ2-5; 8 positions agree with TRBD2. The CDR3 extends over 11 amino acids. Trimming took 7 bases from V and 5 from J; bases not matched to a gene: 3. The germline gives CDR1 DFQATT, CDR2 SNEGSKA (reference sequence). In DNA form, the CDR3 reads TGCAGTGACGGGGGGGGCGAGACCCAGTACTTC. Amino acids: CSDGGGETQYF.

At least ten counts were recorded for this clonotype. The chain couples TRBV7-7 to TRBJ1-2; 7 bases are a match to TRBD1. Germline assignment: CDR1 SSHAT and CDR2 FNYEAQ (reference sequence). CDR3 length: 16 residues. Trimming removed 5 bases from V and 2 bases from J; junction bases left unmatched: 11. The CDR3 bases are TGTGCCAGCAGCCTTTACTCGACAGGGATCAACTATGGCTACACCTTC. The encoded protein is CASSLYSTGINYGYTF.